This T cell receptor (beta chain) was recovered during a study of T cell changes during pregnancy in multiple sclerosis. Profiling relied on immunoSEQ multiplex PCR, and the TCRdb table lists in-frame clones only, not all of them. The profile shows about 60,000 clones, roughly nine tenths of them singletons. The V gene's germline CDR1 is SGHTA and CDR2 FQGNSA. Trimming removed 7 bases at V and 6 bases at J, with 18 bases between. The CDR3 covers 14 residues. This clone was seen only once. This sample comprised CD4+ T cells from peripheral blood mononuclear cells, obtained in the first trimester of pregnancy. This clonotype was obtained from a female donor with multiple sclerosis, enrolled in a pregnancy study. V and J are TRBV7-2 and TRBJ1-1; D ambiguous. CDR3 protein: CASTKAWVEAEAFF. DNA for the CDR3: TGTGCCAGCACTAAAGCCTGGGTGGAGGCTGAAGCTTTCTTT. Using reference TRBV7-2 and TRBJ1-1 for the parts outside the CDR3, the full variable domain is GAGVSQSPSNKVTEKGKDVELRCDPISGHTALYWYRQSLGQGLEFLIYFQGNSAPDKSGLPSDRFSAERTGGSVSTLTIQRTQQEDSAVYLCASTKAWVEAEAFFGQGTRLTVV.